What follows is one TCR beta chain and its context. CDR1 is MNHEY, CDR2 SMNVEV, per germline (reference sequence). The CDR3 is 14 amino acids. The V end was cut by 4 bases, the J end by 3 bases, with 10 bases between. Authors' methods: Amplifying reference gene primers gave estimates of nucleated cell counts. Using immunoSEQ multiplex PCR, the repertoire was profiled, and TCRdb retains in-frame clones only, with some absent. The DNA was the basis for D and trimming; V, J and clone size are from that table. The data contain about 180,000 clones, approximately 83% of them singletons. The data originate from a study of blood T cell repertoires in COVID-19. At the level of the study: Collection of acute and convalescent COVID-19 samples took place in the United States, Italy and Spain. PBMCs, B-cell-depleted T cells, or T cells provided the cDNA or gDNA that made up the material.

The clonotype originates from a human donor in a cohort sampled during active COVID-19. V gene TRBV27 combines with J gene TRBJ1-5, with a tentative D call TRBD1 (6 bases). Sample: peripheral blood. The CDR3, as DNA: TGTGCCAGCAGTTCGGACAGTAACAATCAGCCCCAGCATTTT. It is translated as CASSSDSNNQPQHF.